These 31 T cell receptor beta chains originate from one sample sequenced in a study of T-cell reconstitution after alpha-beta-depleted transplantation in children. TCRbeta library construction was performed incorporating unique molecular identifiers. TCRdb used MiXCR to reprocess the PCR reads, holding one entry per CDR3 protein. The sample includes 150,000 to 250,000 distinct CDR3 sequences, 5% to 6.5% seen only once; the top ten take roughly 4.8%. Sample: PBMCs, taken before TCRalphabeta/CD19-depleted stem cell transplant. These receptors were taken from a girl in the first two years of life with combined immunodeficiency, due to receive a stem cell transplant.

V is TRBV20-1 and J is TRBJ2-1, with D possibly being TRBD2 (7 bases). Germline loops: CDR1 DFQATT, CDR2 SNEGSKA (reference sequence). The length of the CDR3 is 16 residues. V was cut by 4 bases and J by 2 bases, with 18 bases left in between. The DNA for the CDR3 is TGCAGTGCTACTGTATGGGGGGGCCTCACCTACAATGAGCAGTTCTTC. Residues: CSATVWGGLTYNEQFF.

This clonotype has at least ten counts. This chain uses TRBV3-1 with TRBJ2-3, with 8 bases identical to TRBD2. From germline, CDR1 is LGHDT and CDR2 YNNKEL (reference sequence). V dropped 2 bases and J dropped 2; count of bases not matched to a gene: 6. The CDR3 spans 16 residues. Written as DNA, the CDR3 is TGTGCCAGCAGCCAACTACTAGCGGAGGCCACAGATACGCAGTATTTT. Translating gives CASSQLLAEATDTQYF.

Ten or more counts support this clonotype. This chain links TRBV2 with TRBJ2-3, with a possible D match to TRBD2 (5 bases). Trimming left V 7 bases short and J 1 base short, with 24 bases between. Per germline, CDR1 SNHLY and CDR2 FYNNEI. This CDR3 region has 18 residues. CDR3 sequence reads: CASTVSRASLGGTDTQYF. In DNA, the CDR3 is TGTGCCAGCACCGTATCCCGGGCCTCCCTGGGAGGCACAGATACGCAGTATTTT.

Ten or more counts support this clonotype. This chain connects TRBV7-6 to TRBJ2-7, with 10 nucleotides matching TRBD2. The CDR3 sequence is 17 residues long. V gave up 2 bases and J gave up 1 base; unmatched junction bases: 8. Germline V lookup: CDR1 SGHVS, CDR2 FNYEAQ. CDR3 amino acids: CASSLSPSGGISYEQYF. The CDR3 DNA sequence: TGTGCCAGCAGCTTATCCCCTAGCGGGGGAATTTCCTACGAGCAGTACTTC.

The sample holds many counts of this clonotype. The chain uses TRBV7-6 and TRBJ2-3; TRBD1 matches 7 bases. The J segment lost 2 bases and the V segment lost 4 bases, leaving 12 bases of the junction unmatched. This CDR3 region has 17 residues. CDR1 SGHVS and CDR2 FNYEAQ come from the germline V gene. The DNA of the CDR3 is TGTGCCAGCAGCTACGCCGCGACAGGGAGTTTCACAGATACGCAGTATTTT. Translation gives CASSYAATGSFTDTQYF.

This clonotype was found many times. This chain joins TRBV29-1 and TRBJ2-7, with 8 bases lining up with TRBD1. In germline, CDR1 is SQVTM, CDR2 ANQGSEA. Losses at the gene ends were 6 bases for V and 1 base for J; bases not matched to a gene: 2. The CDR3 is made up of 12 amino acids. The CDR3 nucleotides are TGCAGCGTGGGACAGGTATCCTACGAGCAGTACTTC. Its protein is CSVGQVSYEQYF.

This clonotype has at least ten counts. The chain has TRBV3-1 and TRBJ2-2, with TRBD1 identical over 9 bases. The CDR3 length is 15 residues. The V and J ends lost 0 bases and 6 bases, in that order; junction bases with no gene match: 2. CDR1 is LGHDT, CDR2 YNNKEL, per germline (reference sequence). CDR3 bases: TGTGCCAGCAGCCAAGATCGGACAGGGGCCGGGGAGCTGTTTTTT. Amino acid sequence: CASSQDRTGAGELFF.

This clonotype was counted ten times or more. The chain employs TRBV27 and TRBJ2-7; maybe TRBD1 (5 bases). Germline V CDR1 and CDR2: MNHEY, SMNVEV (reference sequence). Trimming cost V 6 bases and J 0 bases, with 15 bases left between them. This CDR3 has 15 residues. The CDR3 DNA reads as TGTGCCAGCAGCCACCTGACAGTCACCTCCTACGAGCAGTACTTC. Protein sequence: CASSHLTVTSYEQYF.

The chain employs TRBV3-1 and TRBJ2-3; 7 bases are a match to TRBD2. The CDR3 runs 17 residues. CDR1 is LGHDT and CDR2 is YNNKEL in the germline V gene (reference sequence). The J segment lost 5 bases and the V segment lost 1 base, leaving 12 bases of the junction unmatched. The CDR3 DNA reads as TGTGCCAGCAGCCAAGCAGGTGGGGGAGGGCCTGGAGATACGCAGTATTTT. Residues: CASSQAGGGGPGDTQYF.

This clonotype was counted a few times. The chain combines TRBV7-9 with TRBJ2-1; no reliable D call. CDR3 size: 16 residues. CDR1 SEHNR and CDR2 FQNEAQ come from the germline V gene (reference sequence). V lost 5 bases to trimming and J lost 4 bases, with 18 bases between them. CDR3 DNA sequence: TGTGCCAGCAGCCCGCAACCGGTAGCTGGGTACAATGAGCAGTTCTTC. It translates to CASSPQPVAGYNEQFF.

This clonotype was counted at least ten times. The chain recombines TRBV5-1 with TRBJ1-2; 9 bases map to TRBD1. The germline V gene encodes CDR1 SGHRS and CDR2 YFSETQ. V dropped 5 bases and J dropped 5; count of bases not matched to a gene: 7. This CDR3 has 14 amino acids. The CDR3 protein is CASSGTGGRYGYTF. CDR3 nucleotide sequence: TGCGCCAGCAGTGGCACAGGGGGCAGATATGGCTACACCTTC.

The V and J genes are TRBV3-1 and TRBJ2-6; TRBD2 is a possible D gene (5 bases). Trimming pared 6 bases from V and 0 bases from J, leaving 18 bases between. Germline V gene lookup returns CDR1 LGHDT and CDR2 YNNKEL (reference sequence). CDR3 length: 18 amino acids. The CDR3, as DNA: TGTGCCAGCAGTAACCCGGGGAACCGCCGCTCTGGGGCCAACGTCCTGACTTTC. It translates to CASSNPGNRRSGANVLTF. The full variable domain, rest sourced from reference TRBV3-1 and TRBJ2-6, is DTAVSQTPKYLVTQMGNDKSIKCEQNLGHDTMYWYKQDSKKFLKIMFSYNNKELIINETVPNRFSPKSPDKAHLNLHINSLELGDSAVYFCASSNPGNRRSGANVLTFGAGSRLTVL.

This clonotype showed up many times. CDR3 bases: TGTGCCAGCACCCCGGACAGGGCGGATCAGCCCCAGCATTTT. It specifies CASTPDRADQPQHF. This chain connects TRBV12-3 or TRBV12-4 to TRBJ1-5, with TRBD1 identical over 8 bases. J was trimmed by 5 bases and V by 7 bases; bases with no gene match: 7. The CDR3 is 14 residues long.

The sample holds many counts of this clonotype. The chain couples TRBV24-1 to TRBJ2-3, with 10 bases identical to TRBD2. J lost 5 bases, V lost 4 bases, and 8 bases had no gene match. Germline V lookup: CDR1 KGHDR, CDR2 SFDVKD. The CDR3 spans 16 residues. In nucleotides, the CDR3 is TGTGCCACCAGTGAGCAAGCGGGAGGGCCGTTAGATACGCAGTATTTT. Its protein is CATSEQAGGPLDTQYF.

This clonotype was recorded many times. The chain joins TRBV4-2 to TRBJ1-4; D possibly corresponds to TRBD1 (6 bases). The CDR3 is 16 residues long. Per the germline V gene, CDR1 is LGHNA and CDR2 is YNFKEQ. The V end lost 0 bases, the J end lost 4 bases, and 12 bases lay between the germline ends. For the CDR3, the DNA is TGTGCCAGCAGCCAAGATCCGGGCAGGGGTAATGAAAAACTGTTTTTT. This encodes CASSQDPGRGNEKLFF.

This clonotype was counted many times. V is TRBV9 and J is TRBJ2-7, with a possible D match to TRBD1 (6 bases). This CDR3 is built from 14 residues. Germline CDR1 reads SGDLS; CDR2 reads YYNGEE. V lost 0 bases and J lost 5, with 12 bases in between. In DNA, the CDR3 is TGTGCCAGCAGCGTAGAAACAGGGTACCACGAGCAGTACTTC. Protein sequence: CASSVETGYHEQYF.

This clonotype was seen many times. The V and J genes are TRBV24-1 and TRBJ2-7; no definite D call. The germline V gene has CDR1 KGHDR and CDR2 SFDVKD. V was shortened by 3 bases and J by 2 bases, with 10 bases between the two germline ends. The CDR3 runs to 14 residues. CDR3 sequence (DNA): TGTGCCACCAGTGATCCTAATCTCACCTACGAGCAGTACTTC. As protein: CATSDPNLTYEQYF.

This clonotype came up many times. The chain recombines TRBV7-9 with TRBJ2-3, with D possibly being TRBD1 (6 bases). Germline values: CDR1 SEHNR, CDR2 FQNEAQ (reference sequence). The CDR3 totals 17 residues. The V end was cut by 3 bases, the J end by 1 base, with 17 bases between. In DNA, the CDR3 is TGTGCCAGCAGCTTTCTCCCAGACAGGCCCGGCACAGATACGCAGTATTTT. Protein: CASSFLPDRPGTDTQYF.

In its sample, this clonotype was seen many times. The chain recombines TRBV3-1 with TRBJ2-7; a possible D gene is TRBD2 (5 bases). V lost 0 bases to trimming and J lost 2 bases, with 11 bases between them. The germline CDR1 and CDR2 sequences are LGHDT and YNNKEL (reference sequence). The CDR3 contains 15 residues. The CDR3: CASSQDYPSPYEQYF. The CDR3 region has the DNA TGTGCCAGCAGCCAAGATTATCCTAGCCCCTACGAGCAGTACTTC.

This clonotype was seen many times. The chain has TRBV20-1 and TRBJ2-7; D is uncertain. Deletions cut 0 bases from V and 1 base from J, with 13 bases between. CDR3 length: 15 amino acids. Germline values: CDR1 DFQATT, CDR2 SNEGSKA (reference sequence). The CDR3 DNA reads TGCAGTGCTAGAGATTCGAGAGATTATTCCTACGAGCAGTACTTC. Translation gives CSARDSRDYSYEQYF.

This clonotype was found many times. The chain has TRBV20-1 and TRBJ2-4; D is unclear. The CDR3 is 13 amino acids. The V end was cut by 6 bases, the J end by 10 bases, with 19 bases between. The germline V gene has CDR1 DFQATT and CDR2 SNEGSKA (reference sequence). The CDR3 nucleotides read TGCAGTGCCCTTACGACCGGGTTAGAGATTCAGTACTTC. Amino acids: CSALTTGLEIQYF.

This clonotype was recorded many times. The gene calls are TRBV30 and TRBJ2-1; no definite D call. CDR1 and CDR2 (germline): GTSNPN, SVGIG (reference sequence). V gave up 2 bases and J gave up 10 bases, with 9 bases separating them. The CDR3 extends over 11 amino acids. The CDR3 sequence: CAWSYGGEQFF. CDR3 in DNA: TGTGCCTGGAGTTACGGTGGCGAGCAGTTCTTC. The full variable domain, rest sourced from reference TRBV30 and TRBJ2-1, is SQTIHQWPATLVQPVGSPLSLECTVEGTSNPNLYWYRQAAGRGLQLLFYSVGIGQISSEVPQNLSASRPQDRQFILSSKKLLLSDSGFYLCAWSYGGEQFFGPGTRLTVL.

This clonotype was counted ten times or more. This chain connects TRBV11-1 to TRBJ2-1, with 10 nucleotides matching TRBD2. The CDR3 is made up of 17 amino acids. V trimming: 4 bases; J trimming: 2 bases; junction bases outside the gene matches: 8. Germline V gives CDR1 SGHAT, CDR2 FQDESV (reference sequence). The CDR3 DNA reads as TGTGCCAGCAGCTCGTGGAGCGGGGGGGCGGCCTACAATGAGCAGTTCTTC. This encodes CASSSWSGGAAYNEQFF.

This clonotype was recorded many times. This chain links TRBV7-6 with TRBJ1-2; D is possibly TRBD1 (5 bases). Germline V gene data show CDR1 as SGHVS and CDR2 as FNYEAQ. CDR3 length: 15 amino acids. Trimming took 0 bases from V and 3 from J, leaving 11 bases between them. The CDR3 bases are TGTGCCAGCAGCTTAGCGGCTGGGGACCACTATGGCTACACCTTC. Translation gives CASSLAAGDHYGYTF.

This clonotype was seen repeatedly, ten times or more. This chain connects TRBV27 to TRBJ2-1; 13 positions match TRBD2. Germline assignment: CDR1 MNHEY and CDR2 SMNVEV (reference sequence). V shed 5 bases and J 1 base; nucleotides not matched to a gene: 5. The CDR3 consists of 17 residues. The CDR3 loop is CASSQPGLAGSYNEQFF. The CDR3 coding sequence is TGTGCCAGCAGTCAGCCGGGACTAGCGGGGTCCTACAATGAGCAGTTCTTC.

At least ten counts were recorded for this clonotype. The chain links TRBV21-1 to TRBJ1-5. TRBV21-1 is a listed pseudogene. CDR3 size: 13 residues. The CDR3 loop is CASSKVWDQPQHF. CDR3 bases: TGTGCCAGCAGCAAAGTTTGGGATCAGCCCCAGCATTTT.

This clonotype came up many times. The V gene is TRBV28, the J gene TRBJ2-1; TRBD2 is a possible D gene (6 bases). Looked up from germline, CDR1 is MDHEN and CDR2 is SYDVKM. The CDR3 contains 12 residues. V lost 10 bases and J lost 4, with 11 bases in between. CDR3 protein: CATGGFYNEQFF. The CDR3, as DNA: TGTGCCACCGGGGGATTTTACAATGAGCAGTTCTTC.

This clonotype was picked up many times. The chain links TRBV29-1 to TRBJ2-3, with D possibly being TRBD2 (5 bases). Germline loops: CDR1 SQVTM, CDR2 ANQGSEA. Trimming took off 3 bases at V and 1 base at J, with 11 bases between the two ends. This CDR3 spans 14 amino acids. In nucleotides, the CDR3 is TGCAGCGTTGATTCCGGGATTGGCACAGATACGCAGTATTTT. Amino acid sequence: CSVDSGIGTDTQYF.

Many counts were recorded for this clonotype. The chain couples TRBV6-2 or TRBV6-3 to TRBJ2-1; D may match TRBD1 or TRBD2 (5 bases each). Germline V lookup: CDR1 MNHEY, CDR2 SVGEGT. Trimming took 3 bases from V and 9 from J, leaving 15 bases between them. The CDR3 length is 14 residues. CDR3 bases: TGTGCCAGCAGTTATGTTTCGGTGGGGGTTGAGCAGTTCTTC. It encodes CASSYVSVGVEQFF.

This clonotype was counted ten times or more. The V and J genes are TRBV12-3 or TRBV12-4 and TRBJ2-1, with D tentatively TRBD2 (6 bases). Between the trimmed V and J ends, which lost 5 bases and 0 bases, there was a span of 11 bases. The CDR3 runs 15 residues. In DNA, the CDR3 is TGTGCCAGCAGTCTGGGGGACTTCTCCTACAATGAGCAGTTCTTC. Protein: CASSLGDFSYNEQFF.

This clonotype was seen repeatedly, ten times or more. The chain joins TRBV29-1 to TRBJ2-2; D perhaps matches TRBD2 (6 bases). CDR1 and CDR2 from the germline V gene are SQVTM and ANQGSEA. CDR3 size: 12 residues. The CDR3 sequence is CVDLGGTGELFF. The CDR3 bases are TGCGTCGACTTGGGGGGAACCGGGGAGCTGTTTTTT.